The subject of this entry is one TCR beta chain. Its antigen is currently unknown. The source of the sample is a study of cytomegalovirus exposure and HLA in healthy donors. Study-level results: Both high specificity and high sensitivity reportedly marked the classifier's diagnosis of cytomegalovirus status. Some TCR beta chains (around 180 of them) were listed as cytomegalovirus-associated.

It was with 60 Vbeta and 13 Jbeta primers that the PCR ran. Generated by immunoSEQ multiplex PCR, the TCRdb table keeps only in-frame clones and is missing some. The table shows roughly 120,000 clones, with about three quarters occurring only once. The clonotype comes from an older woman in good health and CMV-seropositive. The specimen sequenced was PBMCs.

CDR3 protein: CASSAKLAGAGELFF. In DNA, the CDR3 is TGTGCCAGCAGCGCCAAACTAGCGGGAGCCGGGGAGCTGTTTTTT. The rearrangement joins TRBV5-4 to TRBJ2-2; 11 bases line up with TRBD2. CDR1 SGHNT and CDR2 YYREEE come from the germline V gene (reference sequence). The CDR3 runs 15 residues. Trimming took 4 bases from V and 6 from J; bases not matched to a gene: 5. Complete variable domain (other parts from reference TRBV5-4 and TRBJ2-2): ETGVTQSPTHLIKTRGQQVTLRCSSQSGHNTVSWYQQALGQGPQFIFQYYREEENGRGNFPPRFSGLQFPNYSSELNVNALELDDSALYLCASSAKLAGAGELFFGEGSRLTVL.